The 5 T cell receptor beta chains listed next were all sequenced from one sample in a study of CD8 T cells in ankylosing spondylitis. MiXCR was run by TCRdb on the 5' RACE reads, yielding one entry per CDR3 protein. The sample lists roughly 35,000 distinct CDR3 sequences; roughly an eighth were seen once. Sequencing was performed on synovial fluid, either unsorted or a sorted T cell fraction (not recorded which). The receptor source for this set is a male donor with ankylosing spondylitis.

This clonotype has a count of ten or more. This rearrangement joins TRBV9 to TRBJ1-1; the D is unclear. Germline CDR1 and CDR2: SGDLS and YYNGEE. This CDR3 is 9 amino acids long. V was shortened by 5 bases and J by 7 bases, with 3 bases between the two germline ends. The chain's CDR3 is CASSHEAFF. The CDR3 coding sequence is TGTGCCAGCAGTCATGAAGCTTTCTTT. Looking up the rest from reference TRBV9 and TRBJ1-1 gives the full variable domain: DSGVTQTPKHLITATGQRVTLRCSPRSGDLSVYWYQQSLDQGLQFLIQYYNGEERAKGNILERFSAQQFPDLHSELNLSSLELGDSALYFCASSHEAFFGQGTRLTVV.

The V call is TRBV27, the J call TRBJ2-2; D call uncertain. The CDR3 extends over 15 amino acids. V lost 0 bases to trimming and J lost 2 bases, with 7 bases between them. The germline CDR1 and CDR2 sequences are MNHEY and SMNVEV (reference sequence). This CDR3 is CASSLSSRNTGELFF. The CDR3 nucleotides are TGTGCCAGCAGTTTATCGTCCCGAAACACCGGGGAGCTGTTTTTT.

V is TRBV4-2 and J is TRBJ2-3, with D perhaps assigned TRBD1 or TRBD2 (6 bases each). Germline assignment: CDR1 LGHNA and CDR2 YNFKEQ. Trimming left V 0 bases short and J 3 bases short, with 10 bases between. The CDR3 totals 15 residues. The CDR3 DNA reads TGTGCCAGCAGCCAAGATCGGAGGGGGACAGATACGCAGTATTTT. This sequence encodes CASSQDRRGTDTQYF.

The chain links TRBV7-8 to TRBJ2-3; D is unclear. CDR3 length: 16 amino acids. The V gene lost 1 base and the J gene lost 4 bases, with 15 bases spanning the gap. Germline V gene lookup returns CDR1 SGHVS and CDR2 FQNEAQ. CDR3 region: CASSLVTVFRPDTQYF. CDR3 in DNA: TGTGCCAGCAGCTTAGTTACGGTTTTCCGACCAGATACGCAGTATTTT.

This clonotype came up a few times. The chain joins TRBV6-4 to TRBJ2-3; D is unresolved. This CDR3 has 14 amino acids. Trimming removed 3 bases at V and 1 base at J, with 8 bases between. From germline, CDR1 is MRHNA and CDR2 SNTAGT. For the CDR3, the DNA is TGTGCCAGCAGTGAAGTAGGAGGCACAGATACGCAGTATTTT. It translates to CASSEVGGTDTQYF.